The 8 T cell receptor beta chains reported below all come from one sample, sequenced in a study of blood T cell repertoires in COVID-19. The data were produced by immunoSEQ multiplex PCR, yet TCRdb's version contains in-frame clones alone and is incomplete. The table includes roughly 190,000 clones, approximately 90% detected once. Sample: PBMCs or T cells enriched from blood (not recorded which). The origin of the receptors is a woman aged 18 to 35 who had recovered from COVID-19.

This clone was observed a single time. The CDR3 here is CASSRSGSTDTQYF. The CDR3 DNA sequence: TGTGCCAGCAGCCGTAGCGGGAGCACAGATACGCAGTATTTT. This sequence joins TRBV7-2 and TRBJ2-3, with 7 bases aligning to TRBD2. Germline CDR1 and CDR2: SGHTA and FQGNSA. J gave up 0 bases and V 5 bases, and 2 bases lay outside the gene matches. The CDR3 is made up of 14 amino acids.

This clone was observed a few times. The genes are TRBV3-1 (or the pseudogene TRBV3-2) and TRBJ1-4; D gene ambiguous. V was clipped by 4 bases and J by 3 bases, with 6 bases between them. This CDR3 comprises 13 residues. Germline V gene data show CDR1 as LGHDT and CDR2 as YNNKEL (reference sequence). The CDR3 DNA follows: TGTGCCAGCAGCCCTGACTCTAATGAAAAACTGTTTTTT. Translating gives CASSPDSNEKLFF.

The chain has TRBV5-1 and TRBJ2-1; 14 nucleotides line up with TRBD2. With 4 bases clipped from V and 8 bases from J, the junction kept 11 bases outside the gene matches. This CDR3 comprises 17 residues. Looked up from germline, CDR1 is SGHRS and CDR2 is YFSETQ. The CDR3 DNA reads as TGCGCCAGCAGCCCGGTGGCCGGGACTAGCGGGAGCTATGAGCAGTTCTTC. Amino acids: CASSPVAGTSGSYEQFF.

The V call is TRBV10-2, the J call TRBJ1-5; D not certain. The CDR3 runs 14 residues. Germline CDR1 WSHSY, CDR2 SAAADI. V dropped 6 bases and J dropped 3 bases, with 12 bases sitting between them. The CDR3 nucleotides read TGCGCCAGCAGGGTCAACAGTCTCAATCAGCCCCAGCATTTT. Protein: CASRVNSLNQPQHF.

This chain links TRBV6-6 with TRBJ1-6; no reliable D call. Trimming took 3 bases from V and 8 from J, leaving 11 bases between them. CDR1 is MNHNY and CDR2 is SVGAGI in the germline V gene (reference sequence). This CDR3 is built from 14 residues. CDR3 bases: TGTGCCAGCAGTTATCGTATCGGTGATTCACCCCTCCACTTT. Translation gives CASSYRIGDSPLHF.

On this clone itself: An end of the junction does not agree with germline; a read error may underlie this. This rearrangement joins TRBV2 to TRBJ1-4; 7 positions agree with TRBD1. CDR3 length: 12 amino acids. CDR1 is SNHLY and CDR2 is FYNNEI in the germline V gene. The DNA for the CDR3 is TGTGCCAGCAGTGAACTGCGGCAGGGGGAATATTTT. This sequence encodes CASSELRQGEYF.

This chain links TRBV18 with TRBJ2-2, with D perhaps TRBD1 (5 bases). The V end was cut by 2 bases, the J end by 2 bases, with 15 bases between. This CDR3 has 17 amino acids. CDR1 is KGHSH and CDR2 is LQKENI in the germline V gene. CDR3 DNA sequence: TGTGCCAGCTCACCATCCCCGATTGGACATAACACCGGGGAGCTGTTTTTT. This translates into CASSPSPIGHNTGELFF.

The chain has TRBV1 and TRBJ1-2; no check of the table's D call, TRBD1, against the DNA was made. TRBV1 is a known pseudogene. The CDR3 extends over 16 amino acids. DNA of the CDR3: TGCACCAGCAGCCAAGCCAACCGACAGGGAGTCTATGGCTACACCTTC. Encoded protein: CTSSQANRQGVYGYTF.